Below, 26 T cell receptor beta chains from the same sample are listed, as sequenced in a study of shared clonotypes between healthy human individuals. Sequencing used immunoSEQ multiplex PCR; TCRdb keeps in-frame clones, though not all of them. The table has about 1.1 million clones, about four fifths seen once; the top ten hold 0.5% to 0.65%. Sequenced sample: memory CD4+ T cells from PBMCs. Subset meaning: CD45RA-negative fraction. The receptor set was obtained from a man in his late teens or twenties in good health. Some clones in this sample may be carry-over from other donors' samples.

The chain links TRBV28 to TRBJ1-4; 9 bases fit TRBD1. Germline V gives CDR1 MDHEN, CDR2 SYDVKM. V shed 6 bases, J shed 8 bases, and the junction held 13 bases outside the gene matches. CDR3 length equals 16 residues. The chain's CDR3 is CASRKPRGQGDEKLFF. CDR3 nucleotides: TGTGCCAGCAGGAAACCCCGGGGACAGGGAGACGAAAAACTGTTTTTT.

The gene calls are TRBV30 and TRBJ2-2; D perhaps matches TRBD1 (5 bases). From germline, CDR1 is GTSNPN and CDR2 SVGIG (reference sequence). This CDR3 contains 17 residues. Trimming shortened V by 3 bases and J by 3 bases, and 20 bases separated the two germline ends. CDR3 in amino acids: CAWRRAGFDWDTGELFF. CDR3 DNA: TGTGCCTGGAGACGGGCAGGGTTCGACTGGGACACCGGGGAGCTGTTTTTT.

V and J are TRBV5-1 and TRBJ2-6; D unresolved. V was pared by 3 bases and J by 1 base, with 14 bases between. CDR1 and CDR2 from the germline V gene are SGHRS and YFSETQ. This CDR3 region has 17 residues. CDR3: CASSYLTGLSGANVLTF. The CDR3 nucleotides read TGCGCCAGCAGCTATCTGACCGGATTATCTGGGGCCAACGTCCTGACTTTC.

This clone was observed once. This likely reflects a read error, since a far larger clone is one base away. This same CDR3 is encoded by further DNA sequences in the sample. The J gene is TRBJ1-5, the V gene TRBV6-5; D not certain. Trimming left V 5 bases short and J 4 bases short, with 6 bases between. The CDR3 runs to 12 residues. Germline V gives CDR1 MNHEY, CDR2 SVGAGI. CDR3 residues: CASSDPNQPQHF. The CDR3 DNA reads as TGTGCCAGCAGTGACCCGAATCAGCCCCAGCATTTT.

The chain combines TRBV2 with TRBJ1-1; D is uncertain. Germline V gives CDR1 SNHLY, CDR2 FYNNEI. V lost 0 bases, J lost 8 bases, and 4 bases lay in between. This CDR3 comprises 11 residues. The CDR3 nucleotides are TGTGCCAGCAGTGAAGCGGTGGAAGCTTTCTTT. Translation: CASSEAVEAFF.

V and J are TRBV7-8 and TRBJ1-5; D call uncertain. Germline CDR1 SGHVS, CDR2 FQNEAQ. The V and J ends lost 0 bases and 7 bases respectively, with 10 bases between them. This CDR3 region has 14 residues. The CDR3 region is CASSLAGAGQPQHF. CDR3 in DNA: TGTGCCAGCAGCTTAGCGGGCGCGGGGCAGCCCCAGCATTTT.

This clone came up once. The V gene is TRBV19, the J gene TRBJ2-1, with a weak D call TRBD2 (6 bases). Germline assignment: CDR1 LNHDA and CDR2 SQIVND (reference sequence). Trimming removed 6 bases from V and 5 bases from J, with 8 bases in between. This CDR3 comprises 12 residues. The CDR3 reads CASRGLHNEQFF. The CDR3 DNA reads TGTGCCAGTAGGGGACTCCACAATGAGCAGTTCTTC.

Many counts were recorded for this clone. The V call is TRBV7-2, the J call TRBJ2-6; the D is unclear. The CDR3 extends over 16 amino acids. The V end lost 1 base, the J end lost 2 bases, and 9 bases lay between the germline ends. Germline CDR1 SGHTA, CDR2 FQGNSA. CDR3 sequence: CASSLGSVPGANVLTF. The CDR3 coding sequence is TGTGCCAGCAGCTTAGGGTCGGTACCTGGGGCCAACGTCCTGACTTTC. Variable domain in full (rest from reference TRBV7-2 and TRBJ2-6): GAGVSQSPSNKVTEKGKDVELRCDPISGHTALYWYRQSLGQGLEFLIYFQGNSAPDKSGLPSDRFSAERTGGSVSTLTIQRTQQEDSAVYLCASSLGSVPGANVLTFGAGSRLTVL.

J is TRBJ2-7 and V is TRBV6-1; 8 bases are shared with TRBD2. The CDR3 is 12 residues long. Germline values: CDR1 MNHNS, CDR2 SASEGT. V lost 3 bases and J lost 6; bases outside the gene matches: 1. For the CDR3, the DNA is TGTGCCAGCAGTGACCTAGCGGGCGAGCAGTACTTC. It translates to CASSDLAGEQYF.

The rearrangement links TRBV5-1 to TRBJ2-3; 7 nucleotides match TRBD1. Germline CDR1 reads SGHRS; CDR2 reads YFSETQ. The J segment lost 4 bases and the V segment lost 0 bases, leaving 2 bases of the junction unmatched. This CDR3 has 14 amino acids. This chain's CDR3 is CASSLAGGSDTQYF. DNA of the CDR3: TGCGCCAGCAGCTTGGCAGGGGGATCAGATACGCAGTATTTT.

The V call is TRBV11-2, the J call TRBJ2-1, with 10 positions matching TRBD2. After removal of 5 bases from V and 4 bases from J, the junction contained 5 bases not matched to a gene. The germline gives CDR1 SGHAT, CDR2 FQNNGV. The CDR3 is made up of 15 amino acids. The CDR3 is CASSHRAGGYNEQFF. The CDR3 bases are TGTGCCAGCAGCCATCGAGCGGGGGGGTACAATGAGCAGTTCTTC.

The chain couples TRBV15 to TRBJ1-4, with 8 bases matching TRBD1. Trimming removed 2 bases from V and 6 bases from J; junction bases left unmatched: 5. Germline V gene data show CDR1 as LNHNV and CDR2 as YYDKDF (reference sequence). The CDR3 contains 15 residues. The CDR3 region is CATSRSQGADEKLFF. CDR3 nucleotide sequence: TGTGCCACCAGCAGATCGCAGGGGGCCGATGAAAAACTGTTTTTT.

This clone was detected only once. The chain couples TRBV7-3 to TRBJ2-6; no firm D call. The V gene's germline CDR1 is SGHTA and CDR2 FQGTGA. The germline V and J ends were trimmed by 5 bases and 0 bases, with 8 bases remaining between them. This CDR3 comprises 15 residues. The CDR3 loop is CASSLGNSGANVLTF. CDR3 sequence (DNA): TGTGCCAGCAGCCTGGGAAACTCTGGGGCCAACGTCCTGACTTTC. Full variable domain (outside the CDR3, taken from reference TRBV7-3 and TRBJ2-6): GAGVSQTPSNKVTEKGKYVELRCDPISGHTALYWYRQSLGQGPEFLIYFQGTGAADDSGLPNDRFFAVRPEGSVSTLKIQRTERGDSAVYLCASSLGNSGANVLTFGAGSRLTVL.

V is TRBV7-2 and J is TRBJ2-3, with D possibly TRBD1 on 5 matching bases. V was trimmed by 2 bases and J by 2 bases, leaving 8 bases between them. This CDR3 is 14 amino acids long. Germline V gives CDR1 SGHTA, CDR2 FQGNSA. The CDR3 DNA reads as TGTGCCAGCAGCTTATTAGGACACACAGATACGCAGTATTTT. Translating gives CASSLLGHTDTQYF.

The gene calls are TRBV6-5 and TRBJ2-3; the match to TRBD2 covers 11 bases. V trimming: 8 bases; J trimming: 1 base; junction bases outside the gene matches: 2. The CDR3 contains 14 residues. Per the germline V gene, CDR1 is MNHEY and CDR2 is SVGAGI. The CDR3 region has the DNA TGTGCCAGCGTAGCGGGAGGGGGCACAGATACGCAGTATTTT. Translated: CASVAGGGTDTQYF.

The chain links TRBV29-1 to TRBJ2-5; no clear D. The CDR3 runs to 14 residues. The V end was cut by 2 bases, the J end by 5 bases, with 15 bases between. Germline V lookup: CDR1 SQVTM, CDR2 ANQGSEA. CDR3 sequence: CSVELTGVRETQYF. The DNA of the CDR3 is TGCAGCGTTGAATTAACTGGTGTCCGGGAGACCCAGTACTTC.

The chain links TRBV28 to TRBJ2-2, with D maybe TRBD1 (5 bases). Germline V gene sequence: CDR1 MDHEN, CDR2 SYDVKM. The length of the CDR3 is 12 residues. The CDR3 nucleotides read TGTGTCGTGGGGCAGAACACCGGGGAGCTGTTTTTT. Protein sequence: CVVGQNTGELFF.

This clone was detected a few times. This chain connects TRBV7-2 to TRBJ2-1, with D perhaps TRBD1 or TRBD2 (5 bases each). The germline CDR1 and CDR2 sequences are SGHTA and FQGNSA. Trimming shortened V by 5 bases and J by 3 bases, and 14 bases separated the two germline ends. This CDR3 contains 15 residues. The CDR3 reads CASSPDSGYYNEQFF. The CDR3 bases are TGTGCCAGCAGCCCCGACAGCGGATACTACAATGAGCAGTTCTTC.

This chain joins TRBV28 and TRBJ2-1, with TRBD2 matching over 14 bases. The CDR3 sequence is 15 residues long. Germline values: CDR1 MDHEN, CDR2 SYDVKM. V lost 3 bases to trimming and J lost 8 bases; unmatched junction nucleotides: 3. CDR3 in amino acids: CASSLTSGRAHEQFF. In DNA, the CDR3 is TGTGCCAGCAGTTTGACTAGCGGGAGGGCCCATGAGCAGTTCTTC.

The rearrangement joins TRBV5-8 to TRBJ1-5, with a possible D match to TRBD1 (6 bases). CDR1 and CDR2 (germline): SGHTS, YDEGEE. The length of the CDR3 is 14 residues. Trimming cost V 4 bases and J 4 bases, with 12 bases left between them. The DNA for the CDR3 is TGTGCCAGCAGCCGGGACAAGTTTAATCAGCCCCAGCATTTT. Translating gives CASSRDKFNQPQHF. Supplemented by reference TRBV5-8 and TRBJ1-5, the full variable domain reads EAGVTQSPTHLIKTRGQQATLRCSPISGHTSVYWYQQALGLGLQFLLWYDEGEERNRGNFPPRFSGRQFPNYSSELNVNALELEDSALYLCASSRDKFNQPQHFGDGTRLSIL.

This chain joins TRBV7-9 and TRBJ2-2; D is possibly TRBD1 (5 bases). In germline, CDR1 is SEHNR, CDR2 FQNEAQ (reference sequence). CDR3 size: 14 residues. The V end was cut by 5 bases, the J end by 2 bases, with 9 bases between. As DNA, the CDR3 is TGTGCCAGCAGCATCCAGGGTAACACCGGGGAGCTGTTTTTT. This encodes CASSIQGNTGELFF.

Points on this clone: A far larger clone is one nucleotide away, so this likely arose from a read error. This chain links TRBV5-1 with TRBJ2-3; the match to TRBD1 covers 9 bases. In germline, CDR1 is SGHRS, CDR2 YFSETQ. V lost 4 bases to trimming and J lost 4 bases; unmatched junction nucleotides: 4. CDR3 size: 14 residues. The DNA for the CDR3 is TGCGCCAGCAGCCCGGGACAGGGCCCAGATACGCAGTATTTT. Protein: CASSPGQGPDTQYF.

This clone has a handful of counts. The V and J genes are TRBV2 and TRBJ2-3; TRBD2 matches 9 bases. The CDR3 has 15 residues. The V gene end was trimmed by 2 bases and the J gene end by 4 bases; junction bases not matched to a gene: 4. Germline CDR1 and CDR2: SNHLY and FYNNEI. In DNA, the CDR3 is TGTGCCAGCAGTGAAAGTCTAGCGGGACCAGATACGCAGTATTTT. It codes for CASSESLAGPDTQYF.

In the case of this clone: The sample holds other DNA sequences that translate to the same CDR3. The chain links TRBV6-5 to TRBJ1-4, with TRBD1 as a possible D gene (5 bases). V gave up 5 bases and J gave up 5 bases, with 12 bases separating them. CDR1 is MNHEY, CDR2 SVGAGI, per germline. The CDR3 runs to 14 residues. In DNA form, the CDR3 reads TGTGCCAGCAGTCCAGGGCGAGGGAATGAAAAACTGTTTTTT. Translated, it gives CASSPGRGNEKLFF.

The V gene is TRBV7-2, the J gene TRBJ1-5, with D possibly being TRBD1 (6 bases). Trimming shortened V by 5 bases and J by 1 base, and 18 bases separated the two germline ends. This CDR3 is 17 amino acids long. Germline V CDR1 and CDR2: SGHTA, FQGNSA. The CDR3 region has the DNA TGTGCCAGCAGCGGGGGGGCCGGGCCCCACAGCAATCAGCCCCAGCATTTT. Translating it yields CASSGGAGPHSNQPQHF.

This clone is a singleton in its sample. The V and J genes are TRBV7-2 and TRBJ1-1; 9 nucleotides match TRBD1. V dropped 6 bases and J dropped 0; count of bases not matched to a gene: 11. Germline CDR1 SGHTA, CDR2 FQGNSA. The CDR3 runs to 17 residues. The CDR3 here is CASSMKQGAGMNTEAFF. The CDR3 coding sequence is TGTGCCAGCAGTATGAAACAGGGGGCCGGGATGAACACTGAAGCTTTCTTT.